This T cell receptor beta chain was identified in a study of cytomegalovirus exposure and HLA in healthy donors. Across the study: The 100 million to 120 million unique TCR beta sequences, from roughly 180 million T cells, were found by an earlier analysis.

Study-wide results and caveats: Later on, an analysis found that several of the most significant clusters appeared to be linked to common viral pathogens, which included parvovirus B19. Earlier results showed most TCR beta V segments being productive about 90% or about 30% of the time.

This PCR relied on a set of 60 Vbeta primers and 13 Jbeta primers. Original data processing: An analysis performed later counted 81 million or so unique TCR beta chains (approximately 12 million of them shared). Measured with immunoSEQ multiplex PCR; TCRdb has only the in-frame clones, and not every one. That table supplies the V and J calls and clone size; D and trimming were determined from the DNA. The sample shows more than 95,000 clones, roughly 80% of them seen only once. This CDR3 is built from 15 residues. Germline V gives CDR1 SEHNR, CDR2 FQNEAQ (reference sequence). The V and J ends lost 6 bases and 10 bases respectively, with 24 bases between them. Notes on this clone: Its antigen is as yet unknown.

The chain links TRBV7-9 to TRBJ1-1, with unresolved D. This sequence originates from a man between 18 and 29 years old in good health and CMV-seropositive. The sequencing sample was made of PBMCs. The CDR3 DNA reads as TGTGCCAGCAGGCTAGGTGGGTCAAACCCGGTGGGAGCTTTCTTT. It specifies CASRLGGSNPVGAFF.